Listed below are T cell receptor beta chains from one sample, sequenced in a study of tumor-infiltrating lymphocytes in oesophageal squamous cell carcinoma. Using its own MiXCR run on the PCR reads, TCRdb lists one record per CDR3 protein. The profile covers around 12,000 distinct CDR3 sequences, with around 52% appearing a single time and about 42% taken by the ten largest. Sequenced input: esophageal tumor tissue. The receptors here all came from a female donor with esophageal squamous cell carcinoma. Each CDR3 is given without its conserved first and last residue.

J | V | CDR3
TRBJ1-1 | TRBV7-9 | ASSLVLGESTEAF
TRBJ2-5 | TRBV24-1 | ATSETGTVETQY
TRBJ2-1 | TRBV20-1 | SARASVGGFEQF
. | TRBV19 | ASRPGHPYEQY
TRBJ1-4 | TRBV7-9 | ASSPGLAHNEKLF
TRBJ2-3 | TRBV27 | ASSPLVGVLGTDTQY
TRBJ2-4 | TRBV7-2 | ASSLPPGQLAKNIQY
TRBJ1-4 | TRBV7-4 | ASSLEGGGNEKLF
. | TRBV7-2 | PSSRPRGEDTEAF
TRBJ1-1 | TRBV7-3 | ASSPQESTEAF
TRBJ2-7 | TRBV7-2 | ASSLHYEQY
TRBJ1-1 | TRBV11-2 | ASSRYSVRTS
TRBJ2-5 | TRBV7-9 | ASSYPDGTRDQY
TRBJ2-1 | TRBV7-6 | ASSSHPTGTEQF
TRBJ1-1 | TRBV6-1 | ASSGDRGMNTEAF
. | TRBV11-2 | ASSTYVEETQY
TRBJ2-3 | TRBV7-2 | ASSKNRGRGDTQY
. | TRBV5-3 | ARSAGLAGIYEQY
TRBJ1-2 | TRBV10-2 | ASSESTGHYGYT
. | TRBV7-2 | ASSLRHEQF
TRBJ2-3 | TRBV6-1 | ASSEAVDRAVDTQY
. | TRBV28 | ASSYLGQGGPETQY
. | TRBV7-2 | ASRGASSYEQY